The 15 T cell receptor beta chains below all came from one sample that was sequenced in a study of cytomegalovirus exposure and HLA in healthy donors. PCR involved 60 Vbeta and 13 Jbeta primers. Method: immunoSEQ multiplex PCR; TCRdb's copy keeps in-frame clones and lacks some. The sample consists of approximately 130,000 clones, 75% to 85% of them appearing once. Sequenced input: PBMCs. The receptors derive from a woman aged 45 to 65 in good health and CMV-seropositive.

The chain is built from TRBV7-9 and TRBJ2-2, with no clear D. CDR1 SEHNR and CDR2 FQNEAQ come from the germline V gene (reference sequence). V was clipped by 5 bases and J by 8 bases, with 12 bases between them. The CDR3 has 13 amino acids. The CDR3 DNA sequence: TGTGCCAGCAGCCTACAAGCCGGGGGGGAGCTGTTTTTT. This sequence encodes CASSLQAGGELFF.

The rearrangement uses TRBV7-2 and TRBJ2-5, with 7 bases aligning to TRBD1. The CDR3 is 12 amino acids. The germline V gene has CDR1 SGHTA and CDR2 FQGNSA. The ends lost 4 bases at V and 5 bases at J; junction bases unmatched: 1. Written as DNA, the CDR3 is TGTGCCAGCAGCTCGACAGGGGAGACCCAGTACTTC. The encoded protein is CASSSTGETQYF. Drawing the rest from reference TRBV7-2 and TRBJ2-5, the complete variable domain is GAGVSQSPSNKVTEKGKDVELRCDPISGHTALYWYRQSLGQGLEFLIYFQGNSAPDKSGLPSDRFSAERTGGSVSTLTIQRTQQEDSAVYLCASSSTGETQYFGPGTRLLVL.

This sequence joins TRBV2 and TRBJ1-2; 8 bases line up with TRBD1. The CDR3 contains 13 residues. Germline V lookup: CDR1 SNHLY, CDR2 FYNNEI. V was clipped by 7 bases and J by 3 bases; unmatched bases: 4. The CDR3 region is CASTPDRDYGYTF. The CDR3 DNA reads as TGTGCCAGCACCCCGGACAGGGACTATGGCTACACCTTC.

This chain uses TRBV7-3 with TRBJ2-3; D unclear. V was trimmed by 1 base and J by 8 bases, leaving 10 bases between them. Germline values: CDR1 SGHTA, CDR2 FQGTGA. The CDR3 length is 13 residues. The CDR3 region has the DNA TGTGCCAGCAGCTTAATTGCGGCTGGTACGCAGTATTTT. Encoded protein: CASSLIAAGTQYF.

This chain links TRBV9 with TRBJ2-2, with 9 bases matching TRBD2. The CDR3 is 17 residues long. Germline-derived CDR1 and CDR2 are SGDLS and YYNGEE. V was clipped by 0 bases and J by 8 bases; unmatched bases: 11. CDR3 in amino acids: CASSVEGGLAGRGELFF. The CDR3, as DNA: TGTGCCAGCAGCGTAGAAGGGGGACTAGCCGGTCGAGGGGAGCTGTTTTTT. Variable domain in full (rest from reference TRBV9 and TRBJ2-2): DSGVTQTPKHLITATGQRVTLRCSPRSGDLSVYWYQQSLDQGLQFLIQYYNGEERAKGNILERFSAQQFPDLHSELNLSSLELGDSALYFCASSVEGGLAGRGELFFGEGSRLTVL.

The chain employs TRBV2 and TRBJ2-1; 9 bases are a match to TRBD2. V gave up 6 bases and J gave up 2 bases; unmatched junction bases: 11. This CDR3 spans 17 amino acids. CDR1 is SNHLY, CDR2 FYNNEI, per germline. CDR3 residues: CASSGLGASGAYNEQFF. The CDR3 DNA is TGTGCCAGCAGCGGGCTGGGGGCTAGCGGGGCCTACAATGAGCAGTTCTTC.

A note on this clone: The sample has other DNA sequences that encode this CDR3 too. The CDR3, as DNA: TGTGCCAGCGGGCGGACAGGGGGGAATTCACCCCTCCACTTT. This sequence encodes CASGRTGGNSPLHF. The V and J genes are TRBV27 and TRBJ1-6; 10 nucleotides align to TRBD1. The V and J ends lost 8 bases and 7 bases, in that order; junction bases with no gene match: 5. The CDR3 is made up of 14 amino acids. Germline loops: CDR1 MNHEY, CDR2 SMNVEV (reference sequence).

The genes are TRBV11-2 and TRBJ1-4; 11 bases fit TRBD1. The germline CDR1 and CDR2 sequences are SGHAT and FQNNGV. The length of the CDR3 is 15 residues. With V trimmed by 5 bases and J by 8 bases, 7 bases remained unmatched. Written as DNA, the CDR3 is TGTGCCAGCAGCCGGACAGGGGGCGCGGGGGAAAAACTGTTTTTT. Translated, it gives CASSRTGGAGEKLFF.

The count of this clone is one. J is TRBJ2-7 and V is TRBV5-1; TRBD1 agrees at 9 bases. With V trimmed by 4 bases and J by 5 bases, 1 base remained unmatched. CDR3 size: 12 residues. The germline V gene has CDR1 SGHRS and CDR2 YFSETQ. CDR3 nucleotide sequence: TGCGCCAGCAGCCGGGACAGGGACGAGCAGTACTTC. Protein: CASSRDRDEQYF.

A few counts support this clone. The chain employs TRBV4-2 and TRBJ2-7, with TRBD2 as a possible D gene (6 bases). In germline, CDR1 is LGHNA, CDR2 YNFKEQ. The CDR3 runs to 15 residues. V lost 7 bases and J 0 bases, leaving 16 bases between the germline ends. The CDR3 is CASTTRGDSSYEQYF. CDR3 sequence (DNA): TGTGCCAGCACCACACGTGGGGACTCCTCCTACGAGCAGTACTTC.

V gene TRBV19 combines with J gene TRBJ1-5; TRBD1 matches at 8 bases. With 6 bases clipped from V and 7 bases from J, the junction kept 8 bases outside the gene matches. CDR1 LNHDA and CDR2 SQIVND come from the germline V gene (reference sequence). The CDR3 has 14 residues. In DNA form, the CDR3 reads TGTGCCAGTAGGCAGGGGGCCGGGGTGCAGCCCCAGCATTTT. Translation: CASRQGAGVQPQHF. The entire variable domain, with the rest obtained from reference TRBV19 and TRBJ1-5, is as follows: DGGITQSPKYLFRKEGQNVTLSCEQNLNHDAMYWYRQDPGQGLRLIYYSQIVNDFQKGDIAEGYSVSREKKESFPLTVTSAQKNPTAFYLCASRQGAGVQPQHFGDGTRLSIL.

A single count supports this clone. The chain couples TRBV7-2 to TRBJ1-4, with 7 bases fitting TRBD1. Trimming took 2 bases from V and 0 from J; bases not matched to a gene: 6. The CDR3 contains 17 residues. CDR1 is SGHTA, CDR2 FQGNSA, per germline. The CDR3 reads CASSLSGDSSTNEKLFF. For the CDR3, the DNA is TGTGCCAGCAGCTTATCTGGGGACAGCTCAACTAATGAAAAACTGTTTTTT.

This clone showed up just a few times. The chain is built from TRBV6-1 and TRBJ2-1; D is perhaps TRBD2 (5 bases). Trimming took off 6 bases at V and 5 bases at J, with 11 bases between the two ends. This CDR3 spans 13 amino acids. In germline, CDR1 is MNHNS, CDR2 SASEGT. CDR3 residues: CASRDGVNNEQFF. Written as DNA, the CDR3 is TGTGCCAGCAGGGACGGGGTTAACAATGAGCAGTTCTTC.

The chain couples TRBV19 to TRBJ2-7, with 9 bases lining up with TRBD1. The CDR3 runs 14 residues. Germline assignment: CDR1 LNHDA and CDR2 SQIVND (reference sequence). V dropped 3 bases and J dropped 4; count of bases not matched to a gene: 4. The CDR3, as DNA: TGTGCCAGTAGTATTGGACAGGGGAAGTACGAGCAGTACTTC. It encodes CASSIGQGKYEQYF.

This chain connects TRBV20-1 to TRBJ1-2; 8 bases fit TRBD1. J lost 8 bases, V lost 8 bases, and 7 bases had no gene match. CDR1 and CDR2 (germline): DFQATT, SNEGSKA (reference sequence). CDR3 length: 11 amino acids. Written as DNA, the CDR3 is TGCAGTTGGGAGACAGGGGTCGGCTACACCTTC. This sequence encodes CSWETGVGYTF.